This T cell receptor (beta chain) was recovered during a study of control samples from healthy donors and cancer patients. CDR1 is SGHAT, CDR2 FQNNGV, per germline. The CDR3 runs to 12 residues. V was cut by 4 bases and J by 8 bases, with 11 bases left in between. Assay: immunoSEQ multiplex PCR; the TCRdb copy retains only in-frame clones and omits some. The sample lists roughly 90,000 clones; roughly four fifths were seen once. Sequenced input: blood. V usage is TRBV11-2 and J usage is TRBJ1-2; D is uncertain. This sequence was found in a woman aged 55-70 years in good health. This chain's CDR3 is CASSYLSVGYTF. CDR3 sequence (DNA): TGTGCCAGCAGCTACTTATCAGTCGGCTACACCTTC. The full variable domain, its missing parts supplied by reference TRBV11-2 and TRBJ1-2, is EAGVAQSPRYKIIEKRQSVAFWCNPISGHATLYWYQQILGQGPKLLIQFQNNGVVDDSQLPKDRFSAERLKGVDSTLKIQPAKLEDSAVYLCASSYLSVGYTFGSGTRLTVV.